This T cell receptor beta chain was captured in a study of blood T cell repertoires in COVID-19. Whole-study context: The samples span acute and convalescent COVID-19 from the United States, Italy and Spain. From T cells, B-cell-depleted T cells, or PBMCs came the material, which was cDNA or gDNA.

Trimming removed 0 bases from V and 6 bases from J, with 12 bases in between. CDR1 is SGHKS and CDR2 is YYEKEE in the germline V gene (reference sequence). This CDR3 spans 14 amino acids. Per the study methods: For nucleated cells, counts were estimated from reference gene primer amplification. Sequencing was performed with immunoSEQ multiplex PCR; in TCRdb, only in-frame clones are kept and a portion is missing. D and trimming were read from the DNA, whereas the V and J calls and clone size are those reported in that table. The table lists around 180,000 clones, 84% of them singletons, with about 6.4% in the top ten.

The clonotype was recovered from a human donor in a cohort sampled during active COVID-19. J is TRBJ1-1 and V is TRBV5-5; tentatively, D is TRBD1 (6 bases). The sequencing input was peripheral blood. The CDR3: CASSLVRGAAEAFF. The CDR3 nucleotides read TGTGCCAGCAGCTTGGTCAGGGGAGCCGCTGAAGCTTTCTTT.